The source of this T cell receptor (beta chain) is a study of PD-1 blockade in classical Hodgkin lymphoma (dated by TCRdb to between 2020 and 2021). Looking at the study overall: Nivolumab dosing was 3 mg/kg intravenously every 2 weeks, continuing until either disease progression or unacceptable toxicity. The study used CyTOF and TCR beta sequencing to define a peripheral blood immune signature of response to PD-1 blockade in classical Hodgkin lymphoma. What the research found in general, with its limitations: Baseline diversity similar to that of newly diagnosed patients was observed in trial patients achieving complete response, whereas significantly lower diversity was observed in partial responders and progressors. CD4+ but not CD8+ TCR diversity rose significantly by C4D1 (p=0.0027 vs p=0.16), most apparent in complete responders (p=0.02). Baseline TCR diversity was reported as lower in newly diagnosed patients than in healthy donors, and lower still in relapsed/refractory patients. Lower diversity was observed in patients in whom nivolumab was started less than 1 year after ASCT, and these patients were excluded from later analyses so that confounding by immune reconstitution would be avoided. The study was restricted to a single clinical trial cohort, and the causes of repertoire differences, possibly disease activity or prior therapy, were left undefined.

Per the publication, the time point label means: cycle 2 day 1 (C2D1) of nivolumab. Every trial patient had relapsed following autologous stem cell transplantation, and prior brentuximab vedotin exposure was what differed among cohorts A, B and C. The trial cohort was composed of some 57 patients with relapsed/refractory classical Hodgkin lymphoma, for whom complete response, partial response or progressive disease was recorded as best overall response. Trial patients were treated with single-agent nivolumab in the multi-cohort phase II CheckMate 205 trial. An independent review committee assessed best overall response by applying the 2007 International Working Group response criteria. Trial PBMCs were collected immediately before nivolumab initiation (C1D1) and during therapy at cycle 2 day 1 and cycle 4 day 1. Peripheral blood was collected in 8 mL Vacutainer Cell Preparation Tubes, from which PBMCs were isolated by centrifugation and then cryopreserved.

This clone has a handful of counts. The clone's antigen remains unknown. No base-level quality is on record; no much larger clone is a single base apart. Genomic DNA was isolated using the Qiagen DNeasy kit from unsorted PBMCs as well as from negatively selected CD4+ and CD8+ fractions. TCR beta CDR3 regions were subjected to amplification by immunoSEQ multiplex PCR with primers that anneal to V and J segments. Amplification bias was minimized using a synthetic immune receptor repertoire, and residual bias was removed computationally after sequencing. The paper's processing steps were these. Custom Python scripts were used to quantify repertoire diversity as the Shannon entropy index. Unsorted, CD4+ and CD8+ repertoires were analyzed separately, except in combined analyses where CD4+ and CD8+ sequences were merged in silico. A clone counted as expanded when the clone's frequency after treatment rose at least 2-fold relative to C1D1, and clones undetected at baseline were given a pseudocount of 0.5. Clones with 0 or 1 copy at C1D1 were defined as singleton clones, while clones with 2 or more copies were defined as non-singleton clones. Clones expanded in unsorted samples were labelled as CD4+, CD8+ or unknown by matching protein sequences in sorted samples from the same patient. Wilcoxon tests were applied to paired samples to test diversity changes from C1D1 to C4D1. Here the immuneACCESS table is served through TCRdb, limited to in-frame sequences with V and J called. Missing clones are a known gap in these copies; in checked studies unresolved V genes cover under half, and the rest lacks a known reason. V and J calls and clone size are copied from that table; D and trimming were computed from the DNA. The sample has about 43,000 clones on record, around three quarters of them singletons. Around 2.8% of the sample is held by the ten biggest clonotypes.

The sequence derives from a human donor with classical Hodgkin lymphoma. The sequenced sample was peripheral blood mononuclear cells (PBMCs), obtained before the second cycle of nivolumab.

In nucleotides, the sequence is TGTGCCTTCCAGAAGAACACTGAAGCTTTCTTT. Its translation is CAFQKNTEAFF. The chain is assembled from TRBV30 and TRBJ1-1; the D gene remains uncertain. The CDR3, cysteine through phenylalanine, is 11 amino acids long. Just CDR3 DNA is preserved here, 33 bases in frame from base 1. V lost 7 bases and J lost 1 base; the stretch between them is 7 bases long. From the germline V gene (reference sequence), CDR1 is GTSNPN and CDR2 is SVGIG.